This T cell receptor (beta chain) is from a study of CD8+CD57+ T cells in acquired aplastic anemia. Study information: Sorting CD4+ and CD8+ cells gave DNA averaging about 2.9 ug. Average CD4+ read depth in healthy donors was about 10.8 million reads.

This clonotype appeared once. The template for TCR beta VDJ and CDR3 sequence profiling was genomic DNA. TCRdb re-called the reads with MiXCR, one entry per CDR3 protein. The sample consists of about 180,000 distinct CDR3 sequences, under 55% of them appearing once. The source is a human donor in good health. Sequencing was done on a sample of sorted CD4+, CD8+, or CD8+CD57+ T cells (not recorded which) from PBMCs.

The CDR3 reads CASSMDSNQPQHF. The CDR3 nucleotides read TGCGCCAGCAGTATGGATAGCAATCAGCCCCAGCATTTT. The genes are TRBV10-1 and TRBJ1-5; D remains ambiguous. The CDR3 is 13 residues long. The ends were cut back, 5 bases at V and 0 bases at J, with 5 bases in the middle. Germline lookup yields CDR1 WNHNN and CDR2 SYGVQD (reference sequence).